There are a few counts of the clone carrying this TCR beta chain. As yet, its antigen is unknown. This CDR3 has 14 amino acids. The germline V and J ends were trimmed by 6 bases and 0 bases, with 9 bases remaining between them. These data originate in a study of T-cell memory formation after mild COVID-19. Whole-study results and caveats: There was no confirmation that second-wave clones peaking on day 37 were SARS-CoV-2 specific.

Via MiXCR, TCRdb re-called the 5' RACE reads, giving one row per CDR3 protein. The data contain about 340,000 distinct CDR3 sequences, more than 20% of them singletons. Input material: PBMCs or a T cell subset sorted from them (not recorded which). The sequence derives from an adult woman who had mild COVID-19 (a few samples of this study predate the infection). Cell type and time point are not known. V gene TRBV12-3 or TRBV12-4 combines with J gene TRBJ1-5, with TRBD1 as a possible D gene (5 bases). The CDR3 bases are TGTGCCAGCAGCCTGACAGATAGCAATCAGCCCCAGCATTTT. It translates to CASSLTDSNQPQHF.